The clone carrying this TCR beta chain was detected a few times. The data belong to a study of identical twins. TCRdb re-analysed the 5' RACE reads in MiXCR, keeping a single row per CDR3 protein. The sample contains 650,000 to 750,000 distinct CDR3 sequences, around 21% of which appear only once. V was shortened by 0 bases and J by 2 bases, with 11 bases between the two germline ends. Germline values: CDR1 LGHNA, CDR2 YNFKEQ. This CDR3 contains 16 residues. These data were likewise used in another study, on T cells expressing NK-cell markers. That study reports: HCMV seropositivity characterized most of the eight sequenced donors, and seronegativity one. The study found dominant NKG2C+ clonotypes at about 1.0-8% of CD8+ T cells in 5 or 6 donors.

V gene TRBV4-2 combines with J gene TRBJ1-5; D possibly corresponds to TRBD1 (6 bases). The sequence came from a woman younger than 35 in good health. What was sequenced was PBMCs. CDR3 sequence: CASSQDEGEGNQPQHF. In nucleotides, the CDR3 is TGTGCCAGCAGCCAAGATGAGGGGGAGGGCAATCAGCCCCAGCATTTT.